These 20 T cell receptor beta chains were sequenced from one sample in a study of T cells in Graves' hyperthyroidism and ophthalmopathy. RNA transcripts served as the template for amplifying TCR beta CDR3 regions. The TCR CDR3 first-round RT-PCR relied on the HTBI primer set. TCRdb redid the calling of the multiplex PCR reads with MiXCR, one entry per CDR3 protein. Among around 480,000 distinct CDR3 sequences, around an eighth were seen once, and the ten largest hold around 17%. The sample taken for sequencing was blood. Receptors originate from a woman in her late teens or twenties with Graves' hyperthyroidism.

This clonotype occurred a few times. The rearrangement uses TRBV12-3 or TRBV12-4 and TRBJ2-1, with D possibly being TRBD1 (6 bases). The CDR3 has 13 amino acids. Between the trimmed V and J ends, which lost 8 bases and 9 bases, there was a span of 17 bases. In DNA form, the CDR3 reads TGTGCCAGCGGACTTTCCGGGACACCTGAGCAGTTCTTC. Translated, it gives CASGLSGTPEQFF.

This clonotype was observed at least ten times. The DNA for the CDR3 is TGTGCCAGCAGCCAAAAAGCGGGAGTGTTCGATGAGCAGTTCTTC. This sequence encodes CASSQKAGVFDEQFF. The rearrangement joins TRBV3-1 to TRBJ2-1, with 8 bases matching TRBD2. The CDR3 totals 15 residues. The junction had 8 bases not matched to a gene; V was cut back by 2 bases and J by 8 bases. Germline CDR1 and CDR2: LGHDT and YNNKEL (reference sequence).

At least ten counts were recorded for this clonotype. The rearrangement uses TRBV27 and TRBJ2-1; D call uncertain. The CDR3 has 16 amino acids. From germline, CDR1 is MNHEY and CDR2 SMNVEV (reference sequence). Trimming took 1 base from V and 1 from J, leaving 11 bases between them. CDR3 residues: CASSLYSSLSYNEQFF. In DNA, the CDR3 is TGTGCCAGCAGTTTATATAGTAGCCTTTCCTACAATGAGCAGTTCTTC.

V and J are TRBV5-1 and TRBJ2-5; TRBD2 matches at 8 bases. Losses at the gene ends were 1 base for V and 7 bases for J; bases not matched to a gene: 18. The CDR3 runs 18 residues. Germline values: CDR1 SGHRS, CDR2 YFSETQ. As DNA, the CDR3 is TGCGCCAGCAGCTTGCATTTTTCGGGGACTAGGGACGCAGGGACCCAGTACTTC. The encoded protein is CASSLHFSGTRDAGTQYF.

The table lists this clonotype with many counts. The chain joins TRBV14 to TRBJ2-5; D gene uncertain. The CDR3 is made up of 14 amino acids. Germline lookup yields CDR1 SGHDN and CDR2 FVKESK. Trimming removed 4 bases from V and 5 bases from J, with 14 bases in between. CDR3 residues: CASSLPSTRETQYF. The CDR3 DNA reads TGTGCCAGCAGCCTCCCTTCTACCCGGGAGACCCAGTACTTC. Full variable domain (outside the CDR3, taken from reference TRBV14 and TRBJ2-5): EAGVTQFPSHSVIEKGQTVTLRCDPISGHDNLYWYRRVMGKEIKFLLHFVKESKQDESGMPNNRFLAERTGGTYSTLKVQPAELEDSGVYFCASSLPSTRETQYFGPGTRLLVL.

This clonotype has a count of ten or more. The chain couples TRBV5-1 to TRBJ2-7; TRBD2 is a possible D gene (5 bases). Germline V CDR1 and CDR2: SGHRS, YFSETQ. CDR3 length: 13 amino acids. V was pared by 5 bases and J by 5 bases, with 14 bases between. The CDR3 DNA reads as TGCGCCAGCAGATCCGGTCTCGGGGACGAGCAGTACGTC. It specifies CASRSGLGDEQYV.

Concerning this clonotype: This may be a read error: a much more frequent sequence differs by one nucleotide. The chain has TRBV29-1 and TRBJ2-2; a possible D gene is TRBD2 (5 bases). CDR1 SQVTM and CDR2 ANQGSEA come from the germline V gene. With 4 bases removed from V and 6 bases from J, the gap between germline ends came to 18 bases. The CDR3 sequence is 15 residues long. The CDR3 nucleotides are TGCAGCGTTGGACCGAGGGCTAGTGCCGCCGGGGAGCTGTTTTTT. Amino acid sequence: CSVGPRASAAGELFF.

The sample holds a few counts of this clonotype. This sequence joins TRBV6-1 and TRBJ1-1, with D unresolved. V lost 7 bases to trimming and J lost 1 base, with 16 bases between them. The germline CDR1 and CDR2 sequences are MNHNS and SASEGT. The CDR3 totals 15 residues. This chain's CDR3 is CASISGPISNTEAFF. CDR3 coding DNA: TGTGCCAGCATCTCCGGACCGATTTCGAACACTGAAGCTTTCTTT.

Points on this clonotype: This could be a read error, since a much larger clone is one nucleotide away. This chain joins TRBV6-9 and TRBJ1-5; D is unclear. V was pared by 4 bases and J by 6 bases, with 19 bases between. CDR1 MNHGY and CDR2 SVAAGI come from the germline V gene. The CDR3 totals 16 residues. The CDR3 reads CASSSRHPDGSQPQHF. The CDR3 region has the DNA TGTGCCAGCAGTTCCAGACACCCGGATGGCAGTCAGCCCCAGCATTTT.

The table lists this clonotype with many counts. The rearrangement links TRBV2 to TRBJ1-1; 7 nucleotides agree with TRBD1. Germline V CDR1 and CDR2: SNHLY, FYNNEI. The CDR3 consists of 13 residues. Unmatched junction bases numbered 3, after V lost 7 bases and J lost 1 base. The CDR3 DNA follows: TGTGCCAGCACGGACAGGTGGAACACTGAAGCTTTCTTT. Its translation: CASTDRWNTEAFF. The complete variable domain, with remaining parts taken from reference TRBV2 and TRBJ1-1, reads EPEVTQTPSHQVTQMGQEVILRCVPISNHLYFYWYRQILGQKVEFLVSFYNNEISEKSEIFDDQFSVERPDGSNFTLKIRSTKLEDSAMYFCASTDRWNTEAFFGQGTRLTVV.

Notes on this clonotype: Given a much more abundant clone one base away, this may be a read error. V gene TRBV11-1 combines with J gene TRBJ2-7, with D hard to call. V lost 0 bases and J lost 7, with 10 bases in between. Per germline, CDR1 SGHAT and CDR2 FQDESV (reference sequence). The CDR3 is 13 residues long. The CDR3: CASSLAYEDEQYF. CDR3 in DNA: TGTGCCAGCAGCTTAGCGTACGAGGATGAGCAGTACTTC.

This chain links TRBV20-1 with TRBJ2-1; the D is unclear. The CDR3 length is 14 residues. Germline CDR1 reads DFQATT; CDR2 reads SNEGSKA (reference sequence). With 4 bases removed from V and 0 bases from J, the gap between germline ends came to 10 bases. The CDR3 loop is CSATRPSSYNEQFF. In DNA, the CDR3 is TGCAGTGCTACCAGGCCGAGCTCCTACAATGAGCAGTTCTTC.

As DNA, the CDR3 is TGTGCCAGTAATCCAGGGGGCTTTGGCTACACCTTC. Its translation is CASNPGGFGYTF. The rearrangement links TRBV19 to TRBJ1-2; 8 bases fit TRBD1. Germline values: CDR1 LNHDA, CDR2 SQIVND (reference sequence). The CDR3 is 12 amino acids. With 7 bases clipped from V and 7 bases from J, the junction kept 5 bases outside the gene matches.

This clonotype was counted at least ten times. This chain joins TRBV19 and TRBJ1-5; the D is unclear. The CDR3 totals 12 residues. Germline CDR1 and CDR2: LNHDA and SQIVND (reference sequence). Trimming removed 6 bases from V and 10 bases from J, with 13 bases in between. The CDR3 loop reads CASRSARGPQHF. CDR3 DNA: TGTGCCAGTAGGTCTGCGCGGGGTCCCCAGCATTTT.

There are a few counts of this clonotype. V usage is TRBV10-3 and J usage is TRBJ2-1; 11 bases are a match to TRBD2. The V segment lost 10 bases and the J segment 5 bases; nucleotides outside the gene matches: 10. CDR1 is ENHRY, CDR2 SYGVKD, per germline. This CDR3 is 15 amino acids long. CDR3 protein: CATFTSGSTHNEQFF. The DNA for the CDR3 is TGTGCCACCTTCACTAGCGGGAGTACGCACAATGAGCAGTTCTTC.

This clonotype was seen repeatedly, ten times or more. The chain links TRBV3-1 to TRBJ2-6; D call uncertain. V gave up 1 base and J gave up 0 bases, with 13 bases separating them. The CDR3 has 18 amino acids. Germline lookup yields CDR1 LGHDT and CDR2 YNNKEL (reference sequence). The CDR3 sequence: CASSQVLRIHSGANVLTF. The CDR3 bases are TGTGCCAGCAGCCAAGTTCTGAGAATCCACTCTGGGGCCAACGTCCTGACTTTC.

This clonotype has more than one count but fewer than ten. The V and J genes are TRBV9 and TRBJ1-1; D ambiguous. In germline, CDR1 is SGDLS, CDR2 YYNGEE. V was shortened by 10 bases and J by 0 bases, with 19 bases between the two germline ends. The CDR3 consists of 15 residues. The CDR3 nucleotides read TGTGCCTCACGTACGGGTAGTACGATGAACACTGAAGCTTTCTTT. This gives the protein CASRTGSTMNTEAFF. Full variable domain (missing parts from reference TRBV9 and TRBJ1-1): DSGVTQTPKHLITATGQRVTLRCSPRSGDLSVYWYQQSLDQGLQFLIQYYNGEERAKGNILERFSAQQFPDLHSELNLSSLELGDSALYFCASRTGSTMNTEAFFGQGTRLTVV.

The rearrangement links TRBV7-6 to TRBJ2-2; 13 bases agree with TRBD2. The V gene's germline CDR1 is SGHVS and CDR2 FNYEAQ. This CDR3 has 18 amino acids. With 1 base clipped from V and 4 bases from J, the junction kept 6 bases outside the gene matches. CDR3 region: CASSLGTSGSRITGELFF. The CDR3 bases are TGTGCCAGCAGCTTAGGGACTAGCGGGAGTCGGATCACCGGGGAGCTGTTTTTT.

The table lists this clonotype with many counts. The V call is TRBV11-1, the J call TRBJ1-1, with unresolved D. Germline CDR1 is SGHAT and CDR2 is FQDESV (reference sequence). The CDR3 length is 14 residues. Trimming removed 6 bases from V and 6 bases from J, with 17 bases in between. This CDR3 is CASRTAASLAEAFF. The CDR3 DNA reads TGTGCCAGCAGAACAGCGGCGAGCCTAGCTGAAGCTTTCTTT.

This clonotype was seen many times. CDR3 protein: CASSQEKGRDYGYTF. CDR3 in DNA: TGTGCCAGCAGCCAAGAGAAAGGGAGGGACTATGGCTACACCTTC. J is TRBJ1-2 and V is TRBV4-2; no definite D call. From germline, CDR1 is LGHNA and CDR2 YNFKEQ. V was pared by 0 bases and J by 3 bases, with 11 bases between. There are 15 residues in the CDR3.